This T cell receptor beta chain was documented in a study of T cell changes during pregnancy in multiple sclerosis. Using immunoSEQ multiplex PCR, the repertoire was profiled, and TCRdb retains in-frame clones only, with some absent. The data hold under 50,000 clones, with roughly 92% observed a single time. Trimming took 6 bases from V and 5 from J, leaving 14 bases between them. Per germline, CDR1 MNHEY and CDR2 SMNVEV (reference sequence). CDR3 length: 13 amino acids. The sequencing here drew on CD4+ T cells from peripheral blood mononuclear cells, taken in the first trimester of pregnancy. The V gene is TRBV27, the J gene TRBJ2-7; possibly TRBD2 for D (6 bases). This TCR was sampled from a female donor with multiple sclerosis, enrolled in a pregnancy study. The CDR3 region has the DNA TGTGCCAGCAGCAGACTAGTTACAAACGAGCAGTACTTC. It encodes CASSRLVTNEQYF.